The next 15 T cell receptor beta chains were all read from a single sample in a study of OX40 agonist ivuxolimab in advanced cancers. The data were produced by immunoSEQ multiplex PCR, yet TCRdb's version contains in-frame clones alone and is incomplete. The sample contains tens of thousands of clones, 82% of which appear only once. The sequences come from CD4+ or CD8+ T cells sorted from blood, collected in a trial of the OX40 agonist ivuxolimab. The receptors come from an adult with an advanced solid tumor such as melanoma, head and neck, liver or kidney cancer.

The CDR3 region has the DNA TGTGCCAGCAGTTTACAAGAACTAGCCTACGAGCAGTACTTC. Encoded protein: CASSLQELAYEQYF. V and J are TRBV28 and TRBJ2-7, with a tentative D call TRBD2 (5 bases). The CDR3 is 14 amino acids. Germline values: CDR1 MDHEN, CDR2 SYDVKM. The V end lost 2 bases, the J end lost 2 bases, and 10 bases lay between the germline ends.

This chain links TRBV19 with TRBJ2-7, with D hard to call. The germline V gene has CDR1 LNHDA and CDR2 SQIVND (reference sequence). The CDR3 covers 12 residues. Trimming shortened V by 7 bases and J by 3 bases, and 10 bases separated the two germline ends. The CDR3 is CASTYVSYEQYF. For the CDR3, the DNA is TGTGCCAGTACGTACGTCAGCTACGAGCAGTACTTC.

This chain uses TRBV6-1 with TRBJ2-5; 8 bases line up with TRBD2. CDR1 is MNHNS and CDR2 is SASEGT in the germline V gene. V shed 6 bases, J shed 0 bases, and the junction held 3 bases outside the gene matches. The CDR3 consists of 14 residues. CDR3: CASRTSVYQETQYF. In nucleotides, the CDR3 is TGTGCCAGCAGGACTAGCGTGTACCAAGAGACCCAGTACTTC.

The chain uses TRBV19 and TRBJ2-7; D possibly corresponds to TRBD2 (6 bases). CDR1 is LNHDA and CDR2 is SQIVND in the germline V gene (reference sequence). This CDR3 contains 16 residues. The V end lost 5 bases, the J end lost 2 bases, and 19 bases lay between the germline ends. The CDR3: CASSPLGTAGTYEQYF. CDR3 in DNA: TGTGCCAGTAGTCCCCTAGGGACTGCCGGCACCTACGAGCAGTACTTC.

The chain couples TRBV28 to TRBJ2-3, with 10 bases lining up with TRBD2. The junction had 9 bases not matched to a gene; V was cut back by 6 bases and J by 3 bases. The CDR3 is 16 amino acids. The germline V gene encodes CDR1 MDHEN and CDR2 SYDVKM. The CDR3 here is CASSLDRAGGTDTQYF. DNA of the CDR3: TGTGCCAGCAGCTTAGACCGAGCGGGAGGGACAGATACGCAGTATTTT.

The chain couples TRBV5-1 to TRBJ2-3; D is undetermined. The CDR3 has 13 residues. Germline assignment: CDR1 SGHRS and CDR2 YFSETQ. With 0 bases removed from V and 3 bases from J, the gap between germline ends came to 5 bases. The CDR3 here is CASSLVTTDTQYF. The CDR3 bases are TGCGCCAGCAGCTTGGTTACAACAGATACGCAGTATTTT. The whole variable domain, filled in from reference TRBV5-1 and TRBJ2-3, reads KAGVTQTPRYLIKTRGQQVTLSCSPISGHRSVSWYQQTPGQGLQFLFEYFSETQRNKGNFPGRFSGRQFSNSRSEMNVSTLELGDSALYLCASSLVTTDTQYFGPGTRLTVL.

V and J are TRBV19 and TRBJ2-6, with D hard to call. V lost 4 bases to trimming and J lost 0 bases, with 10 bases between them. The CDR3 covers 16 residues. Germline CDR1 reads LNHDA; CDR2 reads SQIVND (reference sequence). The CDR3: CASSTGRSSGANVLTF. The CDR3 DNA follows: TGTGCCAGTAGTACCGGACGGAGCTCTGGGGCCAACGTCCTGACTTTC.

The chain recombines TRBV10-3 with TRBJ2-7; no reliable D call. The CDR3 spans 11 residues. V shed 5 bases and J shed 0 bases, with 2 bases lying between them. The germline CDR1 and CDR2 sequences are ENHRY and SYGVKD. CDR3 DNA sequence: TGTGCCATCAGTCACTCCTACGAGCAGTACTTC. Protein: CAISHSYEQYF.

This sequence joins TRBV5-4 and TRBJ2-2; 7 positions agree with TRBD2. V lost 4 bases and J lost 6; bases outside the gene matches: 15. Germline CDR1 is SGHNT and CDR2 is YYREEE (reference sequence). CDR3 size: 17 residues. CDR3 coding DNA: TGTGCCAGCAGCCCGCGGGCGGTAGCGGGTGACCCCGGGGAGCTGTTTTTT. Translated, it gives CASSPRAVAGDPGELFF.

The chain is built from TRBV6-1 and TRBJ1-5, with unresolved D. Germline CDR1 is MNHNS and CDR2 is SASEGT. The germline V and J ends were trimmed by 8 bases and 5 bases, with 7 bases remaining between them. This CDR3 is built from 11 residues. The chain's CDR3 is CASGVHQPQHF. As DNA, the CDR3 is TGTGCCAGCGGGGTACATCAGCCCCAGCATTTT.

The rearrangement links TRBV11-3 to TRBJ2-5; TRBD1 aligns across 8 bases. The CDR3 covers 15 residues. Trimming cost V 1 base and J 2 bases; bases outside gene matches: 3. Germline CDR1 and CDR2: SGHNT and YENEEA. Here the CDR3 DNA reads TGTGCCAGCAGCTTAGGGGGGACAGGACAAGAGACCCAGTACTTC. Translating gives CASSLGGTGQETQYF.

V gene TRBV9 combines with J gene TRBJ2-1, with 12 bases lining up with TRBD2. Per germline, CDR1 SGDLS and CDR2 YYNGEE. CDR3 length equals 16 residues. V gave up 4 bases and J gave up 8 bases; unmatched junction bases: 10. CDR3 nucleotide sequence: TGTGCCAGCAGCCCCCGGACTAGCGGGACGTCGGATGAGCAGTTCTTC. It translates to CASSPRTSGTSDEQFF.

The gene calls are TRBV7-9 and TRBJ1-2, with D maybe TRBD1 (6 bases). The CDR3 covers 14 residues. CDR1 and CDR2 (germline): SEHNR, FQNEAQ (reference sequence). Deletions cut 5 bases from V and 6 bases from J, with 16 bases between. The CDR3, as DNA: TGTGCCAGCAGCCCCTCAGGGGTTGGGAATGGCTACACCTTC. Protein product: CASSPSGVGNGYTF. Filled out from reference TRBV7-9 and TRBJ1-2, the complete variable domain reads DTGVSQNPRHKITKRGQNVTFRCDPISEHNRLYWYRQTLGQGPEFLTYFQNEAQLEKSRLLSDRFSAERPKGSFSTLEIQRTEQGDSAMYLCASSPSGVGNGYTFGSGTRLTVV.

The rearrangement joins TRBV4-1 to TRBJ1-1; D is uncertain. This CDR3 has 16 amino acids. The V and J ends lost 1 base and 1 base respectively, with 13 bases between them. Germline V CDR1 and CDR2: MGHRA, YSYEKL. CDR3 protein: CASSQGRERGNTEAFF. CDR3 nucleotides: TGCGCCAGCAGCCAAGGGAGGGAGCGAGGGAACACTGAAGCTTTCTTT.

V is TRBV7-3 and J is TRBJ2-3; D is unresolved. The CDR3 consists of 13 residues. The germline CDR1 and CDR2 sequences are SGHTA and FQGTGA. The V gene lost 3 bases and the J gene lost 11 bases, with 15 bases spanning the gap. The CDR3, as DNA: TGTGCCAGCAGCTTGGAGAGGCGCGGAGTGCAGTATTTT. This translates into CASSLERRGVQYF.